This paragraph covers one TCR beta chain sequence. Antigen unknown. These data originate in a study of T cell responses to AZD1222 COVID-19 vaccine. The study, taken as a whole, reports: The peak T cell response came first, and repertoires were sampled only after it.

Per the germline V gene, CDR1 is LNHDA and CDR2 is SQIVND (reference sequence). The CDR3 runs 14 residues. V was pared by 7 bases and J by 3 bases, with 7 bases of the junction left unmatched. The table came from immunoSEQ multiplex PCR; TCRdb's copy has only in-frame clones and leaves some out. The table lists about 180,000 clones, approximately 91% of them singletons. The sequence was collected from an adult who received the AZD1222 COVID-19 vaccine. The chain employs TRBV19 and TRBJ2-7, with 9 positions matching TRBD1. Sequenced here: peripheral blood, sampled 28 days after the second AZD1222 dose. CDR3 DNA: TGTGCCAGTAAGTCGGGACAGGGTGACTACGAGCAGTACTTC. Translating gives CASKSGQGDYEQYF.